Here is one T cell receptor beta chain with its context. It lacks a known antigen. No much larger clonotype is one base removed from it; base qualities were not supplied. This record comes from a study of OX40 agonist ivuxolimab in advanced cancers. Background on the whole study: Ivuxolimab was an agonistic, fully human IgG2 monoclonal antibody directed against OX40 (CD134), a costimulatory receptor. Intravenous ivuxolimab was administered to patients every 2 weeks at six dose levels: 0.01, 0.1, 0.3, 1.5, 3 and 10 mg/kg. Of the approximately 53 patients in dose escalation, about 20 had hepatocellular carcinoma, around 15 had melanoma, 9 had renal cell carcinoma and 9 had head and neck cancer. In the dose-escalation cohort, around four fifths of patients were male, and the mean age was around 65 years with a range of roughly 23 to 79. Prior anti-PD-1, anti-PD-L1 or anti-CTLA-4 therapy was permitted, and approximately 39% of dose-escalation patients had received checkpoint inhibitors. Partial responses occurred in three dose-escalation patients, of whom one had hepatocellular carcinoma and two had cutaneous melanoma. The point of sequencing TCRbeta in the periphery was to test whether ivuxolimab changed TCR sequence diversity and drove clonal T-cell expansion. The paper reports the monotherapy dose-escalation portion (N = 52 patients) of the phase I ivuxolimab trial.

To sequence the TCRbeta CDR3 region, genomic DNA was isolated from the sorted cells. TCRbeta CDR3 regions were sequenced using the immunoSEQ Assay. The table comes from immuneACCESS by way of TCRdb, which keeps in-frame sequences with V and J called. Part of the clones is missing from these tables; in studies checked, under half for an unresolved V gene and the rest for unknown reasons. For this sample the table gives 55,000 to 65,000 clones, of which 75% to 90% were detected only once. The biggest ten clones account for around 0.8% of the sample. The trial excluded patients who had a history of autoimmune disease or were on systemic immunosuppression. Peripheral blood for TCR sequencing was collected from all dose cohorts at baseline, on cycle 4 day 1, and on cycle 7 day 1. Samples came from an open-label, multicenter, first-in-human phase I dose-escalation trial of ivuxolimab. Adults with locally advanced or metastatic head and neck squamous cell, hepatocellular, melanoma or renal cell carcinoma were enrolled in the trial. Before TCR sequencing, CD4+ T cells and CD8+ T cells were sorted from peripheral blood as separate populations.

Its CDR3 holds 16 amino acids, cysteine through phenylalanine. Only CDR3 DNA is held: 48 bases, read in frame from base 1. CDR1 and CDR2 are read off the germline V gene as SGHAT and FQNNGV. Ends trimmed: V by 1 base, J by 3 bases; bases unmatched to a gene: 9. Beyond this particular receptor, the publication reports: At doses from 0.1 to 3.0 mg/kg, clonal expansion was seen in both CD4+ and CD8+ blood T cells between baseline and week 6. After ivuxolimab, CD8+ T cells had more expanded clones than CD4+ T cells on average. Low levels of normalized T-cell clonal expansion were also seen in some patients who did not respond. In partial responders in the 0.1-3.0 mg/kg groups, normalized peripheral clonal expansion was found to be among the lowest, especially among CD8+ T cells. The antigen specificity of the clonally expanded peripheral T cells was not determined.

The material was CD4+ or CD8+ T cells sorted from blood, obtained in a trial of the OX40 agonist ivuxolimab. This receptor was identified in an adult with an advanced solid tumor such as melanoma, head and neck, liver or kidney cancer. The chain is encoded by TRBV11-2 joined to TRBJ2-7; 7 junctional bases match TRBD2. At the DNA level, the sequence is TGTGCCAGCAGCTTAGCCTTGTCGAGCGGGATCTACGAGCAGTACTTC. This yields the protein CASSLALSSGIYEQYF.